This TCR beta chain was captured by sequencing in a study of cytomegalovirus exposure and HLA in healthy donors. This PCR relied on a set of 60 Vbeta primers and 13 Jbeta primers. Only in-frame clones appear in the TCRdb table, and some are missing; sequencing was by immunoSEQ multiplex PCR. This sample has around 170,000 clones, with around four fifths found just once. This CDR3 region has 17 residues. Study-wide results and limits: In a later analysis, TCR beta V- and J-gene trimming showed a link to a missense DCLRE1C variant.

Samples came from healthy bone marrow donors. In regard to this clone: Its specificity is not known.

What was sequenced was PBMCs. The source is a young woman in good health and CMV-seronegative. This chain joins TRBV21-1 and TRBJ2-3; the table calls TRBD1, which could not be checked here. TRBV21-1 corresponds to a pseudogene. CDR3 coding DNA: TGTGCCAGCAGCAAAGTAGGGGGACAGGGGCCACCGGATACGCAGTATTTT. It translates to CASSKVGGQGPPDTQYF.